Listed here is a single TCR beta chain. Its antigen is not identified. This specimen belongs to a study of cytomegalovirus exposure and HLA in healthy donors. The study, taken as a whole, reports: At a 0.05 false discovery rate, a later analysis found some 17,000 TCR beta sequences to be associated with HLA alleles. There was a cluster of highly shared sequence variants that was likely a sequencing artifact.

The PCR ran on 60 Vbeta and 13 Jbeta primers. In the authors' methods: There were some 87 million unique TCR beta chains by a later count, and about 11 million of them were shared. Data came from immunoSEQ multiplex PCR; TCRdb stores just in-frame clones and leaves some out. V and J calls and clone size are given by that table; D and trimming were obtained from the DNA. This table has a few hundred thousand clones, over 60% appearing once. The CDR3 consists of 19 residues. V trimming: 0 bases; J trimming: 4 bases; junction bases outside the gene matches: 10. The V gene's germline CDR1 is SGHTA and CDR2 FQGNSA.

Sequenced sample: PBMCs. The chain combines TRBV7-2 with TRBJ2-3; 13 bases line up with TRBD2. The receptor was isolated from a man younger than 30 in good health and CMV-seronegative. In DNA form, the CDR3 reads TGTGCCAGCAGCTTAGCAATTCTAACTAGCGGGGGGGCGGCAGATACGCAGTATTTT. It is translated as CASSLAILTSGGAADTQYF.